The T cell receptor (beta chain) described here comes from a study of identical twins. General study results and limits: Less excess twin sharing appeared in beta out-of-frame sequences.

V lost 3 bases, J lost 9 bases, and 7 bases stayed unmatched. The germline CDR1 and CDR2 sequences are MDHEN and SYDVKM. The CDR3 covers 15 residues. Notes on this clonotype: The antigen remains undetermined.

Donors were all healthy Caucasians. TCRdb called the 5' RACE reads again in MiXCR, with one record for every CDR3 protein. The data hold around 1.7 million distinct CDR3 sequences, with around a third observed a single time. The chain combines TRBV28 with TRBJ1-6, with 8 nucleotides matching TRBD1. The sequenced sample consisted of cord blood. This clonotype was sampled from a newborn girl in good health. The chain's CDR3 is CASSFQQGVSSPLHF. CDR3 coding DNA: TGTGCCAGCAGTTTTCAACAGGGGGTCTCTTCACCCCTCCACTTT.